This T cell receptor beta chain derives from a study of memory CD4+ T cells and cytomegalovirus serostatus. Single viable CD3+CD4+CD8-CD45RO+ cells were sorted as the memory CD4+ T cells. Here immunoSEQ multiplex PCR was the method, and the copy in TCRdb shows in-frame clones only, minus some. The sample shows more than 45,000 clones, roughly four fifths of them seen only once. The TCR sequence derives from an adult in good health and CMV-seropositive. The sample consisted of memory CD4+ T cells from blood.

CDR3 bases: TGTGCCACCGGACGGGTGAACACTGAAGCTTTCTTT. Protein sequence: CATGRVNTEAFF. The chain has TRBV2 and TRBJ1-1; D remains unclear. The germline gives CDR1 SNHLY, CDR2 FYNNEI. This CDR3 contains 12 residues. Trimming took 10 bases from V and 0 from J, leaving 9 bases between them.